This passage covers 29 T cell receptor beta chains from one sample sequenced in a study of blood T cell repertoires in COVID-19. Some clones are missing from TCRdb's copy, which holds only in-frame ones; the method was immunoSEQ multiplex PCR. The sample holds some 110,000 clones, more than 80% seen once. Sequenced sample: peripheral blood. The receptor set was obtained from a woman older than 75 with COVID-19, enrolled during active disease.

V gene TRBV5-1 combines with J gene TRBJ2-3; D gene uncertain. This CDR3 is built from 15 residues. The V end was cut by 6 bases, the J end by 2 bases, with 16 bases between. Looked up from germline, CDR1 is SGHRS and CDR2 is YFSETQ. In DNA, the CDR3 is TGCGCCAGCAAGTTATATGACTCCTCCACAGATACGCAGTATTTT. Translating gives CASKLYDSSTDTQYF.

The genes are TRBV7-3 and TRBJ2-5; 7 bases line up with TRBD2. After removal of 5 bases from V and 7 bases from J, the junction contained 10 bases not matched to a gene. Germline lookup yields CDR1 SGHTA and CDR2 FQGTGA. The CDR3 consists of 14 residues. The DNA for the CDR3 is TGTGCCAGCAGCCAAGGCGGGGGAGGCGGGACCCAGTACTTC. It specifies CASSQGGGGGTQYF.

This clone occurred once. V and J are TRBV18 and TRBJ2-5; a possible D gene is TRBD1 (5 bases). The length of the CDR3 is 15 residues. Germline-derived CDR1 and CDR2 are KGHSH and LQKENI. The V end was cut by 5 bases, the J end by 1 base, with 14 bases between. CDR3 amino acids: CASSLESRAQETQYF. For the CDR3, the DNA is TGTGCCAGCTCATTAGAGAGCAGGGCCCAAGAGACCCAGTACTTC.

The CDR3 protein is CASTLGRVRYF. CDR3 DNA sequence: TGTGCCAGCACTCTGGGCAGGGTTCGGTATTTT. The chain employs TRBV25-1 and TRBJ2-3; TRBD1 is a possible D gene (5 bases). Trimming shortened V by 7 bases and J by 14 bases, and 16 bases separated the two germline ends. The CDR3 runs 11 residues. Germline V gene data show CDR1 as MGHDK and CDR2 as SYGVNS.

The rearrangement links TRBV11-3 to TRBJ2-3, with 11 bases matching TRBD2. The V gene end was trimmed by 2 bases and the J gene end by 9 bases; junction bases not matched to a gene: 13. The CDR3 has 17 residues. The germline V gene has CDR1 SGHNT and CDR2 YENEEA. The CDR3: CASSLPFLAGGPYTQYF. The CDR3 nucleotides are TGTGCCAGCAGCTTACCCTTTTTAGCGGGAGGGCCCTACACGCAGTATTTT.

The chain uses TRBV6-5 and TRBJ1-1; D gene ambiguous. Germline CDR1 reads MNHEY; CDR2 reads SVGAGI. CDR3 size: 12 residues. Trimming removed 6 bases from V and 5 bases from J, with 10 bases in between. Here the CDR3 reads CASSRRGTEAFF. CDR3 sequence (DNA): TGTGCCAGCAGCCGAAGAGGAACTGAAGCTTTCTTT.

The J gene is TRBJ2-2, the V gene TRBV7-2; 10 positions match TRBD2. Trimming removed 8 bases from V and 7 bases from J; junction bases left unmatched: 13. This CDR3 has 16 residues. Germline CDR1 SGHTA, CDR2 FQGNSA. CDR3 coding DNA: TGTGCCAGCTGCCGGGGGCTAGCGGGAGTAATCGGGGAGCTGTTTTTT. Protein product: CASCRGLAGVIGELFF.

The chain combines TRBV27 with TRBJ2-7, with D perhaps TRBD1 (5 bases). V shed 5 bases and J shed 2 bases, with 16 bases lying between them. This CDR3 spans 15 amino acids. Per germline, CDR1 MNHEY and CDR2 SMNVEV (reference sequence). The CDR3 DNA reads TGTGCCAGCAGTCCCCAGGGTGTTCCGCCCTACGAGCAGTACTTC. Translating it yields CASSPQGVPPYEQYF.

This sequence joins TRBV5-1 and TRBJ2-5; 8 nucleotides align to TRBD2. The CDR3 is 13 residues long. Germline-derived CDR1 and CDR2 are SGHRS and YFSETQ. Losses at the gene ends were 2 bases for V and 3 bases for J; bases not matched to a gene: 0. CDR3 nucleotides: TGCGCCAGCAGCTTTAGCGGGAAAGAGACCCAGTACTTC. Translation gives CASSFSGKETQYF.

V and J are TRBV4-3 and TRBJ2-3, with 9 bases lining up with TRBD1. This CDR3 is 17 amino acids long. Trimming removed 4 bases from V and 5 bases from J; junction bases left unmatched: 13. The germline V gene has CDR1 LGHNA and CDR2 YSLEER. The CDR3 DNA reads TGCGCCAGCAGCCGTAGTTCCCGGGACAGGGAGGGAGATACGCAGTATTTT. Amino acids: CASSRSSRDREGDTQYF.

The V call is TRBV5-5, the J call TRBJ1-5; no definite D call. The V end lost 3 bases, the J end lost 0 bases, and 4 bases lay between the germline ends. Germline V gene lookup returns CDR1 SGHKS and CDR2 YYEKEE (reference sequence). The CDR3 is made up of 13 amino acids. As DNA, the CDR3 is TGTGCCAGCAGCTCGTATAGCAATCAGCCCCAGCATTTT. Protein sequence: CASSSYSNQPQHF.

The chain has TRBV5-1 and TRBJ1-1, with 10 bases identical to TRBD1. The ends lost 1 base at V and 4 bases at J; junction bases unmatched: 7. There are 16 residues in the CDR3. CDR1 is SGHRS, CDR2 YFSETQ, per germline. The CDR3 DNA sequence: TGCGCCAGCAGCTTGAGCGGGACAGGGGTACGCACTGAAGCTTTCTTT. Amino acids: CASSLSGTGVRTEAFF. The entire variable domain, with the rest obtained from reference TRBV5-1 and TRBJ1-1, is as follows: KAGVTQTPRYLIKTRGQQVTLSCSPISGHRSVSWYQQTPGQGLQFLFEYFSETQRNKGNFPGRFSGRQFSNSRSEMNVSTLELGDSALYLCASSLSGTGVRTEAFFGQGTRLTVV.

The chain combines TRBV27 with TRBJ1-2; TRBD1 aligns across 9 bases. The CDR3 is made up of 13 amino acids. Germline V CDR1 and CDR2: MNHEY, SMNVEV (reference sequence). J was trimmed by 4 bases and V by 5 bases; bases with no gene match: 2. The CDR3 here is CASSTGGSYGYTF. In DNA form, the CDR3 reads TGTGCCAGCAGTACAGGGGGCTCCTATGGCTACACCTTC.

The chain uses TRBV7-9 and TRBJ1-1; 7 nucleotides line up with TRBD1. V was clipped by 5 bases and J by 1 base; unmatched bases: 10. Germline lookup yields CDR1 SEHNR and CDR2 FQNEAQ (reference sequence). The CDR3 runs 16 residues. The CDR3: CASSPNFRGSNTEAFF. The CDR3 nucleotides read TGTGCCAGCAGCCCAAACTTCAGGGGGTCGAACACTGAAGCTTTCTTT.

This sequence joins TRBV28 and TRBJ1-2; TRBD1 might be the D (6 bases). CDR3 length: 12 amino acids. Per germline, CDR1 MDHEN and CDR2 SYDVKM. V was cut by 8 bases and J by 7 bases, with 14 bases left in between. CDR3 amino acids: CASQTGPIGYTF. The CDR3 DNA reads as TGTGCCAGCCAAACAGGGCCGATTGGCTACACCTTC.

The V call is TRBV9, the J call TRBJ1-3; 11 bases match TRBD1. Germline CDR1 SGDLS, CDR2 YYNGEE. This CDR3 region has 16 residues. The ends lost 3 bases at V and 4 bases at J; junction bases unmatched: 6. The CDR3 loop reads CASSAGQGASGNTIYF. The CDR3 DNA is TGTGCCAGCAGCGCAGGACAGGGGGCAAGCGGAAACACCATATATTTT.

This clone was seen ten or more times. The chain joins TRBV7-9 to TRBJ1-1; tentatively, D is TRBD1 (5 bases). Germline V gene data show CDR1 as SEHNR and CDR2 as FQNEAQ (reference sequence). The CDR3 covers 11 residues. Trimming pared 6 bases from V and 10 bases from J, leaving 12 bases between. The CDR3: CASSPDSRAFF. The DNA for the CDR3 is TGTGCCAGCAGTCCCGACAGCCGAGCTTTCTTT.

In this sample, this clone turned up once. The chain carries TRBV29-1 and TRBJ1-4; D gene uncertain. The CDR3 contains 13 residues. Trimming took 6 bases from V and 4 from J, leaving 12 bases between them. From germline, CDR1 is SQVTM and CDR2 ANQGSEA. In DNA form, the CDR3 reads TGCAGCGTGCGATCGGGAATTAATGAAAAACTGTTTTTT. It yields the protein CSVRSGINEKLFF.

This chain connects TRBV18 to TRBJ2-7, with 7 positions matching TRBD2. V gave up 1 base and J gave up 0 bases; unmatched junction bases: 3. The CDR3 consists of 15 residues. Germline-derived CDR1 and CDR2 are KGHSH and LQKENI. This CDR3 is CASSPRSGNSYEQYF. DNA of the CDR3: TGTGCCAGCTCACCACGGAGCGGGAACTCCTACGAGCAGTACTTC. The whole variable domain, remainder taken from reference TRBV18 and TRBJ2-7, is NAGVMQNPRHLVRRRGQEARLRCSPMKGHSHVYWYRQLPEEGLKFMVYLQKENIIDESGMPKERFSAEFPKEGPSILRIQQVVRGDSAAYFCASSPRSGNSYEQYFGPGTRLTVT.

The chain has TRBV5-1 and TRBJ2-7; 7 positions agree with TRBD2. Germline V gene data show CDR1 as SGHRS and CDR2 as YFSETQ. This CDR3 is built from 13 residues. Unmatched junction bases numbered 9, after V lost 7 bases and J lost 5 bases. This CDR3 reads CASGRSLADEQYF. CDR3 nucleotides: TGCGCCAGCGGGAGGAGCCTAGCGGACGAGCAGTACTTC.

The V call is TRBV11-3, the J call TRBJ2-1, with 8 positions matching TRBD1. V trimming: 4 bases; J trimming: 9 bases; junction bases outside the gene matches: 14. This CDR3 contains 16 residues. The germline V gene encodes CDR1 SGHNT and CDR2 YENEEA. CDR3 amino acids: CASSYAGTGLSSEQFF. The CDR3 DNA reads as TGTGCCAGCAGCTACGCCGGGACAGGCCTTTCATCTGAGCAGTTCTTC.

The chain employs TRBV19 and TRBJ2-1, with 10 bases fitting TRBD2. The length of the CDR3 is 15 residues. The germline V gene encodes CDR1 LNHDA and CDR2 SQIVND (reference sequence). Trimming at V came to 3 bases and at J to 8 bases, leaving 7 bases not matched to a gene. CDR3 residues: CASSIPGLALDEQFF. The CDR3, as DNA: TGTGCCAGTAGTATCCCGGGACTAGCGCTGGATGAGCAGTTCTTC.

The J gene is TRBJ2-2, the V gene TRBV25-1; maybe TRBD1 (5 bases). Germline CDR1 is MGHDK and CDR2 is SYGVNS. The CDR3 has 15 residues. Deletions cut 5 bases from V and 0 bases from J, with 10 bases between. The CDR3 nucleotides read TGTGCCAGCAGTAACCACAGGACGAACACCGGGGAGCTGTTTTTT. Its protein product is CASSNHRTNTGELFF.

The chain combines TRBV7-9 with TRBJ2-7, with 9 positions matching TRBD1. Per the germline V gene, CDR1 is SEHNR and CDR2 is FQNEAQ (reference sequence). V was pared by 4 bases and J by 4 bases, with 5 bases of the junction left unmatched. This CDR3 is built from 14 residues. The CDR3 loop reads CASSYGTGRYEQYF. Here the CDR3 DNA reads TGTGCCAGCAGCTACGGGACAGGGAGATACGAGCAGTACTTC.

The chain combines TRBV6-2 or TRBV6-3 with TRBJ2-7; a weak D match, TRBD1 (5 bases). Germline CDR1 MNHEY, CDR2 SVGEGT. This CDR3 has 14 amino acids. V lost 6 bases and J lost 0, with 12 bases in between. The CDR3 DNA is TGTGCCAGCAGCCGGCCAGGGAACTCCTACGAGCAGTACTTC. This gives the protein CASSRPGNSYEQYF.

This rearrangement joins TRBV28 to TRBJ1-2; the D is unclear. There are 16 residues in the CDR3. Germline loops: CDR1 MDHEN, CDR2 SYDVKM. Trimming took 9 bases from V and 3 from J, leaving 23 bases between them. CDR3 region: CASHLGGKGMDYGYTF. The CDR3 DNA is TGTGCCAGTCATCTTGGCGGAAAAGGCATGGACTATGGCTACACCTTC.

The V gene is TRBV19, the J gene TRBJ2-3; the D gene is possibly TRBD2 (7 bases). The length of the CDR3 is 15 residues. Trimming took 5 bases from V and 2 from J, leaving 14 bases between them. Germline CDR1 and CDR2: LNHDA and SQIVND (reference sequence). DNA for the CDR3: TGTGCCAGTAGTCAAAGGGGGGGTTTCACAGATACGCAGTATTTT. Translation gives CASSQRGGFTDTQYF.

The chain is built from TRBV18 and TRBJ2-7, with D unclear. Germline CDR1 reads KGHSH; CDR2 reads LQKENI. The V and J ends lost 3 bases and 0 bases respectively, with 9 bases between them. The CDR3 is made up of 14 amino acids. CDR3 DNA: TGTGCCAGCTCACCCGGTTTTGGCTCCTACGAGCAGTACTTC. Translating gives CASSPGFGSYEQYF.

The chain couples TRBV5-4 to TRBJ2-1; 9 nucleotides align to TRBD1. Germline CDR1 and CDR2: SGHNT and YYREEE (reference sequence). This CDR3 is 14 amino acids long. V was pared by 4 bases and J by 6 bases, with 5 bases of the junction left unmatched. The CDR3 region is CASSLGQGSNEQFF. The CDR3 nucleotides read TGTGCCAGCAGCCTGGGACAGGGTAGCAATGAGCAGTTCTTC.